This T cell receptor beta chain stems from a study of T-cell reconstitution after alpha-beta-depleted transplantation in children. Findings of the study overall: There were reportedly several hundred expanded graft clones from which alpha-beta T cells came about two months after transplant. Newly produced T cells mostly provided counts and TCRbeta diversity after one year, as hyperexpanded clones declined. Some patients' high day-60 TCRbeta diversity was attributed to recipient cells surviving conditioning.

The TCRbeta library was prepared with unique molecular identifiers. TCRdb re-called the PCR reads with MiXCR, one entry per CDR3 protein. The sample carries about 980,000 distinct CDR3 sequences, under 30% recorded once. This clonotype came up a few times. Its target is not known. The sample was PBMCs, mostly from graft donor cells, taken 360 days after TCRalphabeta/CD19-depleted stem cell transplant. This clonotype originated in a boy less than two years old who had a stem cell transplant for SCID, so the T cells may come from the graft donor.

The CDR3 sequence: CAIRLTGAEETQYF. The CDR3 DNA sequence: TGTGCCATCAGGCTGACAGGGGCCGAGGAGACCCAGTACTTC. The chain is built from TRBV15 and TRBJ2-5; the match to TRBD1 covers 8 bases. V was clipped by 10 bases and J by 5 bases; unmatched bases: 12. Looked up from germline, CDR1 is LNHNV and CDR2 is YYDKDF (reference sequence). The CDR3 is 14 amino acids.